This T cell receptor beta chain stems from a study of breast tumors, draining lymph nodes, adjacent tissues. One entry per CDR3 protein results from TCRdb running MiXCR on the multiplex PCR reads. The sample consists of 160,000 or so distinct CDR3 sequences, 33% of them appearing once. Samples came from axillary lymph nodes draining the breast cancer. About this clonotype: Its antigen is unidentified.

Study-level findings and limits: Tumor TCR diversity was below lymph nodes but above nontumor tissue. Compared with basal-like, luminal-like tumors shared significantly more repertoire with nontumor tissue. Findings are consistent with lymph node origin and intratumoral expansion of most tumor T cells.

The receptor was derived from a female donor with breast cancer. Some clones in this sample may be carry-over from other donors' samples. The sample was axillary lymph node tissue.

Here the CDR3 reads CSVGSGDYGYTF. For the CDR3, the DNA is TGCAGCGTTGGTTCAGGGGACTATGGCTACACCTTC. V usage is TRBV29-1 and J usage is TRBJ1-2, with D maybe TRBD1 (6 bases). The germline CDR1 and CDR2 sequences are SQVTM and ANQGSEA. V was cut by 4 bases and J by 3 bases, with 9 bases left in between. The CDR3 covers 12 residues.